This T cell receptor (beta chain) was identified during a study of OX40 agonist ivuxolimab in advanced cancers. The germline V gene has CDR1 SGHAT and CDR2 FQNNGV. The CDR3 is made up of 14 amino acids. The germline V and J ends were trimmed by 1 base and 10 bases, with 13 bases remaining between them. This clone appeared a single time. Assay: immunoSEQ multiplex PCR; the TCRdb copy retains only in-frame clones and omits some. The sample has some 39,000 clones, around four fifths seen once. The source was CD4+ or CD8+ T cells sorted from blood, collected in a trial of the OX40 agonist ivuxolimab. This TCR came from an adult with an advanced solid tumor such as melanoma, head and neck, liver or kidney cancer. This chain connects TRBV11-2 to TRBJ1-4; D might be TRBD1 (6 bases). CDR3 sequence: CASSLGTEVPKLFF. The CDR3 nucleotides are TGTGCCAGCAGCTTAGGGACAGAGGTGCCAAAACTGTTTTTT.